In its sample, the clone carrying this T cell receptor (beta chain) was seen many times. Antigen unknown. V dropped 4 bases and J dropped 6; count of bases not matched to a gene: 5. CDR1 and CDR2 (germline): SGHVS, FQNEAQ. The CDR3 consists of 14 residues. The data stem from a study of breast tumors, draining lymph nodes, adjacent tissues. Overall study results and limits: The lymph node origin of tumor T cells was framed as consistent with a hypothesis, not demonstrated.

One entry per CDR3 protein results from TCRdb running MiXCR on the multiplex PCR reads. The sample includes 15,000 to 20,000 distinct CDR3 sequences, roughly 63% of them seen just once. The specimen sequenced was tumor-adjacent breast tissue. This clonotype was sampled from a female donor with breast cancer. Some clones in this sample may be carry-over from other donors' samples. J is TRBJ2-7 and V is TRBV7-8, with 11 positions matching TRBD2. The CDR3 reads CASSSTSGSREQYF. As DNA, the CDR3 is TGTGCCAGCAGCTCCACTAGCGGGAGCCGCGAGCAGTACTTC. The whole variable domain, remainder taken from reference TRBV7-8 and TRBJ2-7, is GAGVSQSPRYKVAKRGQDVALRCDPISGHVSLFWYQQALGQGPEFLTYFQNEAQLDKSGLPSDRFFAERPEGSVSTLKIQRTQQEDSAVYLCASSSTSGSREQYFGPGTRLTVT.